Following are 16 T cell receptor beta chains from one sample sequenced in a study of control samples from healthy donors and cancer patients. Profiled with immunoSEQ multiplex PCR; TCRdb holds only in-frame clones, not every one. In the table there are around 100,000 clones, 90% of which are singletons. The specimen was blood. These receptors were obtained from a young woman in good health.

The V and J genes are TRBV5-1 and TRBJ2-5; D is possibly TRBD2 (6 bases). V lost 0 bases and J lost 5, with 17 bases in between. This CDR3 region has 16 residues. Germline values: CDR1 SGHRS, CDR2 YFSETQ. CDR3 sequence: CASSLVGGVGGETQYF. Here the CDR3 DNA reads TGCGCCAGCAGCTTGGTTGGCGGGGTTGGTGGGGAGACCCAGTACTTC. The full variable domain, rest sourced from reference TRBV5-1 and TRBJ2-5, is KAGVTQTPRYLIKTRGQQVTLSCSPISGHRSVSWYQQTPGQGLQFLFEYFSETQRNKGNFPGRFSGRQFSNSRSEMNVSTLELGDSALYLCASSLVGGVGGETQYFGPGTRLLVL.

This chain links TRBV2 with TRBJ2-5; D possibly corresponds to TRBD1 (5 bases). The CDR3 contains 13 residues. Germline V gene lookup returns CDR1 SNHLY and CDR2 FYNNEI. V shed 9 bases and J shed 1 base, with 12 bases lying between them. The CDR3 is CASSRVAQETQYF. The CDR3 DNA follows: TGTGCCAGTTCCAGGGTAGCCCAAGAGACCCAGTACTTC.

This clone has more than one count but fewer than ten. The chain uses TRBV14 and TRBJ2-1; TRBD1 might be the D (6 bases). This CDR3 spans 15 amino acids. The V and J ends lost 1 base and 6 bases respectively, with 13 bases between them. Germline loops: CDR1 SGHDN, CDR2 FVKESK. The CDR3 here is CASSQGYQGINEQFF. CDR3 sequence (DNA): TGTGCCAGCAGCCAAGGATACCAGGGGATCAATGAGCAGTTCTTC.

The chain has TRBV27 and TRBJ2-2; 7 bases align to TRBD2. The germline gives CDR1 MNHEY, CDR2 SMNVEV (reference sequence). This CDR3 has 17 residues. V shed 8 bases, J shed 2 bases, and the junction held 14 bases outside the gene matches. In nucleotides, the CDR3 is TGTGCCAGCCGGCCGTCGATGCAGGGACTAAACACCGGGGAGCTGTTTTTT. Amino acids: CASRPSMQGLNTGELFF.

The chain joins TRBV11-2 to TRBJ2-7, with D tentatively TRBD2 (5 bases). Germline CDR1 is SGHAT and CDR2 is FQNNGV. The CDR3 is 15 amino acids. The V and J ends lost 3 bases and 4 bases respectively, with 16 bases between them. DNA of the CDR3: TGTGCCAGCAGCTTCTCGACTGGACTCACGTACGAGCAGTACTTC. Translating gives CASSFSTGLTYEQYF.

V and J are TRBV19 and TRBJ2-5; perhaps TRBD2 as D (6 bases). The CDR3 contains 15 residues. Germline CDR1 is LNHDA and CDR2 is SQIVND (reference sequence). Trimming pared 5 bases from V and 1 base from J, leaving 14 bases between. CDR3 protein: CASSPWDSRQETQYF. The CDR3 DNA reads TGTGCCAGTAGTCCCTGGGACTCTCGCCAAGAGACCCAGTACTTC.

J is TRBJ1-1 and V is TRBV6-6; D uncertain. Germline V CDR1 and CDR2: MNHNY, SVGAGI (reference sequence). The CDR3 has 11 residues. Trimming took off 7 bases at V and 5 bases at J, with 8 bases between the two ends. CDR3 sequence reads: CASIAGTEAFF. Written as DNA, the CDR3 is TGTGCCAGCATTGCGGGGACTGAAGCTTTCTTT.

The V and J genes are TRBV11-2 and TRBJ2-2; the D gene is possibly TRBD1 (5 bases). The germline CDR1 and CDR2 sequences are SGHAT and FQNNGV. The V end was cut by 2 bases, the J end by 3 bases, with 10 bases between. The CDR3 loop spans 15 amino acids. The CDR3, as DNA: TGTGCCAGCAGCTTAATGACAGAACACACCGGGGAGCTGTTTTTT. This codes for CASSLMTEHTGELFF. The full variable domain, in which reference TRBV11-2 and TRBJ2-2 provide the parts outside the CDR3, is EAGVAQSPRYKIIEKRQSVAFWCNPISGHATLYWYQQILGQGPKLLIQFQNNGVVDDSQLPKDRFSAERLKGVDSTLKIQPAKLEDSAVYLCASSLMTEHTGELFFGEGSRLTVL.

This sequence joins TRBV7-6 and TRBJ1-2; D not resolved. CDR3 length: 15 residues. The V end lost 1 base, the J end lost 3 bases, and 12 bases lay between the germline ends. Per the germline V gene, CDR1 is SGHVS and CDR2 is FNYEAQ. Written as DNA, the CDR3 is TGTGCCAGCAGCTTAGTATCAGCAAACGACTATGGCTACACCTTC. This sequence encodes CASSLVSANDYGYTF.

The chain recombines TRBV9 with TRBJ2-6; 7 positions agree with TRBD1. This CDR3 has 20 residues. V shed 2 bases, J shed 0 bases, and the junction held 14 bases outside the gene matches. CDR1 SGDLS and CDR2 YYNGEE come from the germline V gene. The CDR3 loop is CASSVPQPGQTYSGANVLTF. CDR3 coding DNA: TGTGCCAGCAGCGTCCCACAACCGGGACAGACATACTCTGGGGCCAACGTCCTGACTTTC. The complete variable domain, with remaining parts taken from reference TRBV9 and TRBJ2-6, reads DSGVTQTPKHLITATGQRVTLRCSPRSGDLSVYWYQQSLDQGLQFLIQYYNGEERAKGNILERFSAQQFPDLHSELNLSSLELGDSALYFCASSVPQPGQTYSGANVLTFGAGSRLTVL.

This chain connects TRBV13 to TRBJ1-6; the match to TRBD1 covers 12 bases. The germline V gene has CDR1 PRHDT and CDR2 FYEKMQ (reference sequence). V lost 3 bases and J lost 9; bases outside the gene matches: 6. The CDR3 contains 16 residues. The DNA for the CDR3 is TGTGCCAGCAGCTTGGGACAGGGGGCTAGAGTTTCACCCCTCCACTTT. This encodes CASSLGQGARVSPLHF.

The J gene is TRBJ2-3, the V gene TRBV20-1, with D possibly called TRBD1 or TRBD2 (5 bases each). CDR3 length: 16 residues. In germline, CDR1 is DFQATT, CDR2 SNEGSKA (reference sequence). The V end lost 3 bases, the J end lost 0 bases, and 16 bases lay between the germline ends. CDR3 protein: CSASTLGTSSTDTQYF. In nucleotides, the CDR3 is TGCAGTGCTAGTACTCTCGGGACCTCTAGCACAGATACGCAGTATTTT.

V gene TRBV7-7 combines with J gene TRBJ2-1; 7 bases match TRBD1. CDR3 length equals 13 residues. V dropped 4 bases and J dropped 5; count of bases not matched to a gene: 2. Looked up from germline, CDR1 is SSHAT and CDR2 is FNYEAQ (reference sequence). CDR3 sequence reads: CASSSGQDNEQFF. The CDR3 DNA follows: TGTGCCAGCAGCTCCGGACAGGACAATGAGCAGTTCTTC.

J is TRBJ2-1 and V is TRBV2; TRBD2 aligns across 7 bases. Germline loops: CDR1 SNHLY, CDR2 FYNNEI. V lost 6 bases to trimming and J lost 5 bases; unmatched junction nucleotides: 10. This CDR3 is built from 15 residues. This chain's CDR3 is CASSSSLGTNNEQFF. The CDR3 nucleotides are TGTGCCAGCAGCTCTTCCCTCGGGACTAACAATGAGCAGTTCTTC.

This clone was detected a few times. The chain uses TRBV10-1 and TRBJ2-7; the match to TRBD1 covers 7 bases. With V trimmed by 0 bases and J by 6 bases, 2 bases remained unmatched. The CDR3 spans 13 residues. Germline V gives CDR1 WNHNN, CDR2 SYGVQD (reference sequence). This chain's CDR3 is CASSESGTAEQYF. The CDR3, as DNA: TGCGCCAGCAGTGAGTCGGGGACAGCCGAGCAGTACTTC.

The V call is TRBV29-1, the J call TRBJ1-2, with a possible D match to TRBD1 (5 bases). Trimming removed 3 bases at V and 1 base at J, with 18 bases between. Germline-derived CDR1 and CDR2 are SQVTM and ANQGSEA. The CDR3 is 16 residues long. Here the CDR3 DNA reads TGCAGCGTTGAGGGGCCGGCAGATGAGTATAACTATGGCTACACCTTC. It yields the protein CSVEGPADEYNYGYTF. The full variable domain, in which reference TRBV29-1 and TRBJ1-2 provide the parts outside the CDR3, is SAVISQKPSRDICQRGTSLTIQCQVDSQVTMMFWYRQQPGQSLTLIATANQGSEATYESGFVIDKFPISRPNLTFSTLTVSNMSPEDSSIYLCSVEGPADEYNYGYTFGSGTRLTVV.